These T cell receptor beta chains were read from a single sample in a study of blood T cell repertoires in COVID-19. Generated by immunoSEQ multiplex PCR, the TCRdb table keeps only in-frame clones and is missing some. Among a few hundred thousand clones listed, roughly 87% were seen once. Sequencing used peripheral blood. The receptors originated from a woman aged 55 to 70 with COVID-19, enrolled during active disease. The CDR3 runs from the conserved cysteine through the conserved F or W. D genes are given only for firm matches.

j_gene: TRBJ2-5; d_gene: TRBD1; v_gene: TRBV5-1; CDR3aa: CASSDRARETQYF
j_gene: TRBJ1-2; d_gene: -; v_gene: TRBV28; CDR3aa: CASSFGADYGYTF
j_gene: TRBJ2-7; d_gene: TRBD1; v_gene: TRBV5-1; CDR3aa: CASSYAGTAPPYEQYF
j_gene: TRBJ2-5; d_gene: TRBD1; v_gene: TRBV11-2; CDR3aa: CASNPRGTEGETQYF
j_gene: TRBJ1-1; d_gene: -; v_gene: TRBV18; CDR3aa: CASSPKDGGTYMNTEAFF
j_gene: TRBJ2-2; d_gene: -; v_gene: TRBV21-1; CDR3aa: CANLDREKSNTGELFF
j_gene: TRBJ1-2; d_gene: -; v_gene: TRBV19; CDR3aa: CASSSNGYTF
j_gene: TRBJ1-1; d_gene: TRBD1; v_gene: TRBV19; CDR3aa: CASTQNPGQAAGGAEAFF
j_gene: TRBJ1-1; d_gene: -; v_gene: TRBV6-5; CDR3aa: CATTGGPNTEAFF
j_gene: TRBJ2-1; d_gene: -; v_gene: TRBV15; CDR3aa: CAIGTPSYNEQFF
j_gene: TRBJ2-7; d_gene: TRBD1; v_gene: TRBV18; CDR3aa: CASSPPDRVNEQYF
j_gene: TRBJ1-2; d_gene: -; v_gene: TRBV19; CDR3aa: CASSRANGGGYTF
j_gene: TRBJ2-7; d_gene: TRBD2; v_gene: TRBV28; CDR3aa: CASSLYPSGVYEQYF
j_gene: TRBJ1-2; d_gene: -; v_gene: TRBV24-1; CDR3aa: CATAGPNYGYTF
j_gene: TRBJ2-3; d_gene: TRBD2; v_gene: TRBV30; CDR3aa: CAIASGSPYTQYF
j_gene: TRBJ1-2; d_gene: -; v_gene: TRBV7-2; CDR3aa: CASSLMAGPGYGYTF
j_gene: TRBJ1-6; d_gene: -; v_gene: TRBV6-5; CDR3aa: CASSYYPRADSPLHF
j_gene: TRBJ1-6; d_gene: TRBD1; v_gene: TRBV7-9; CDR3aa: CATGTGLTSYNSPLHF
j_gene: TRBJ1-2; d_gene: -; v_gene: TRBV14; CDR3aa: CASSQGFVRVRGYTF
j_gene: TRBJ1-2; d_gene: TRBD1; v_gene: TRBV6-6; CDR3aa: CASSYPGTGANYGYTF
j_gene: TRBJ2-7; d_gene: -; v_gene: TRBV6-1; CDR3aa: CASSETDYEQYF
j_gene: TRBJ2-3; d_gene: TRBD1; v_gene: TRBV18; CDR3aa: CASSPADRETDTQYF
j_gene: TRBJ1-3; d_gene: -; v_gene: TRBV7-3; CDR3aa: CASSPGAGNTIYF
j_gene: TRBJ2-5; d_gene: TRBD1; v_gene: TRBV18; CDR3aa: CASSPGTDQETQYF
j_gene: TRBJ1-5; d_gene: -; v_gene: TRBV7-8; CDR3aa: CASSLAGLINQPQHF
j_gene: TRBJ2-4; d_gene: -; v_gene: TRBV5-1; CDR3aa: CASSPDSSTSKNIQYF
j_gene: TRBJ1-2; d_gene: -; v_gene: TRBV6-5; CDR3aa: CASSYSASGGYTF
j_gene: TRBJ2-3; d_gene: TRBD2; v_gene: TRBV7-3; CDR3aa: CASSLTPSGGRRDTQYF
j_gene: TRBJ2-7; d_gene: TRBD1; v_gene: TRBV7-9; CDR3aa: CASSQKDRTGTSYEQYF